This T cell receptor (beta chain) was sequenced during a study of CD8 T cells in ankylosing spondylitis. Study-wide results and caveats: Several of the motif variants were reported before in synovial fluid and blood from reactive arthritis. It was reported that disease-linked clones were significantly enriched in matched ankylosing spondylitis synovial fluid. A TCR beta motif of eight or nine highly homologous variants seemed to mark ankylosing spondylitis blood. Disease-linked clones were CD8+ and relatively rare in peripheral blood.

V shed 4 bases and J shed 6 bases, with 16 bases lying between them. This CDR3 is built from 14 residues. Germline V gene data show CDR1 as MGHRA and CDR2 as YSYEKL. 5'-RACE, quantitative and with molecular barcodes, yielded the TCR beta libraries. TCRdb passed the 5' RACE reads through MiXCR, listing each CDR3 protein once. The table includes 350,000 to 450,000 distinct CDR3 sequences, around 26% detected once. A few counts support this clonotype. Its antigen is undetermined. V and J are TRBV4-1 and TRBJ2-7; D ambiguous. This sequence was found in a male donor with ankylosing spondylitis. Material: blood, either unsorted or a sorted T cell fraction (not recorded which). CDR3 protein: CASSRNEGGSEQYV. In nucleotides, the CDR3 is TGCGCCAGCAGCCGGAACGAAGGTGGATCCGAGCAGTACGTC.